This TCR beta chain was captured by sequencing in a study of molecular identifiers for immune sequencing clone quantification. General study points: Under 1% of molecules in naive cells, but over 97% of effector molecules, belonged to clones above 20 RNA copies.

CDR1 and CDR2 (germline): MGHRA, YSYEKL. The CDR3 covers 13 residues. TCRdb called the PCR reads again in MiXCR, with one record for every CDR3 protein. The sample consists of around 100,000 distinct CDR3 sequences, 36% of them appearing once. This clonotype was recorded many times. Its antigen is unidentified. Relative to the germline gene, one junction end is altered; a read error may explain this. The TCR was taken from a human donor in good health. Some libraries in this study had Jurkat cell RNA spiked in. The sequenced sample was naive CD8+ T cells from blood, with Jurkat cell RNA spiked in. The subset: FACS-sorted CD8+CD4-CCR7+CD45RA+ naive T cells. The chain uses TRBV4-1 and TRBJ1-1, with unresolved D. The CDR3: CASSQVYSPDAFF. In DNA form, the CDR3 reads TGCGCCAGCAGCCAAGTGTACAGCCCTGATGCTTTCTTT.